A single sample is the source of the 29 T cell receptor beta chains below, sequenced in a study of blood T cell repertoires in COVID-19. Repertoires were generated with immunoSEQ multiplex PCR, while TCRdb's copy carries only in-frame clones and drops some. The sample yields about 220,000 clones, 85% to 90% seen once. The sample consisted of PBMCs or T cells enriched from blood (not recorded which). The origin of the receptors is a woman between 18 and 29 years old in a cohort exposed to, infected with or recovered from COVID-19 (not recorded which).

This chain connects TRBV20-1 to TRBJ2-7, with D unclear. The ends were cut back, 3 bases at V and 2 bases at J, with 14 bases in the middle. This CDR3 is built from 14 residues. CDR1 and CDR2 (germline): DFQATT, SNEGSKA (reference sequence). In DNA, the CDR3 is TGCAGTGCTAGTATCGGAACTACCACCTACGAGCAGTACTTC. Translation gives CSASIGTTTYEQYF.

The genes are TRBV9 and TRBJ1-1; TRBD1 aligns across 8 bases. Germline V lookup: CDR1 SGDLS, CDR2 YYNGEE. Trimming took 4 bases from V and 11 from J; bases not matched to a gene: 19. The CDR3 spans 16 residues. The CDR3 DNA reads TGTGCCAGCAGCTCCCGTTCAGGGGGCACCCCCAGGAGGGCTTTCTTT. Amino acids: CASSSRSGGTPRRAFF.

The chain is built from TRBV24-1 and TRBJ2-7, with TRBD2 matching over 9 bases. The CDR3 spans 15 residues. The germline CDR1 and CDR2 sequences are KGHDR and SFDVKD. The junction had 7 bases not matched to a gene; V was cut back by 5 bases and J by 3 bases. The CDR3 DNA follows: TGTGCCACCAGTGGCTGGCGGGAGGGCCGCTACGAGCAGTACTTC. It translates to CATSGWREGRYEQYF.

This clone was found a few times. The rearrangement uses TRBV6-4 and TRBJ1-1; tentative D call: TRBD1 (6 bases). This CDR3 is 13 amino acids long. V was shortened by 3 bases and J by 4 bases, with 9 bases between the two germline ends. The germline gives CDR1 MRHNA, CDR2 SNTAGT. In DNA form, the CDR3 reads TGTGCCAGCAGTGAGTTCAGGGGCACTGAAGCTTTCTTT. Its translation: CASSEFRGTEAFF.

The chain carries TRBV7-3 and TRBJ2-7, with 7 positions matching TRBD2. Trimming cost V 4 bases and J 0 bases; bases outside gene matches: 6. Germline CDR1 and CDR2: SGHTA and FQGTGA. There are 15 residues in the CDR3. CDR3 DNA sequence: TGTGCCAGCAGCTCTGCAGCGGGGCCCTCCTACGAGCAGTACTTC. It encodes CASSSAAGPSYEQYF.

The chain couples TRBV4-2 to TRBJ1-5; perhaps TRBD1 as D (6 bases). This CDR3 is built from 18 residues. V lost 0 bases to trimming and J lost 0 bases, with 15 bases between them. CDR1 LGHNA and CDR2 YNFKEQ come from the germline V gene. CDR3 nucleotide sequence: TGTGCCAGCAGCCAAGAACCCGGGACACAACATAGCAATCAGCCCCAGCATTTT. Translation: CASSQEPGTQHSNQPQHF.

The chain uses TRBV10-2 and TRBJ2-2; TRBD1 agrees at 9 bases. V lost 8 bases, J lost 6 bases, and 1 base stayed unmatched. The CDR3 runs to 12 residues. The V gene's germline CDR1 is WSHSY and CDR2 SAAADI. DNA of the CDR3: TGCGCCAGCGGACAGGGGTCCGGGGAGCTGTTTTTT. Encoded protein: CASGQGSGELFF.

This clone showed up just once. V and J are TRBV5-1 and TRBJ1-2, with 9 nucleotides matching TRBD1. With 6 bases clipped from V and 8 bases from J, the junction kept 8 bases outside the gene matches. This CDR3 spans 13 amino acids. CDR1 and CDR2 (germline): SGHRS, YFSETQ. CDR3 region: CASTEGQGGGYTF. CDR3 sequence (DNA): TGCGCCAGCACCGAGGGACAGGGCGGCGGCTACACCTTC.

This clone was recorded many times. The chain has TRBV27 and TRBJ2-3; possible D gene TRBD2, 5 bases. Germline CDR1 is MNHEY and CDR2 is SMNVEV (reference sequence). The CDR3 length is 14 residues. V lost 3 bases, J lost 5 bases, and 12 bases lay in between. CDR3 in amino acids: CASSFEGAGDTQYF. The CDR3 region has the DNA TGTGCCAGCAGTTTCGAGGGTGCCGGAGATACGCAGTATTTT.

CDR3 nucleotides: TGTGCCAGCAGCACGGGACAGGGGAATGAGCAGTTCTTC. The encoded protein is CASSTGQGNEQFF. The chain employs TRBV7-3 and TRBJ2-1, with 10 bases identical to TRBD1. The V segment lost 5 bases and the J segment 7 bases; nucleotides outside the gene matches: 2. This CDR3 comprises 13 residues. Germline values: CDR1 SGHTA, CDR2 FQGTGA.

This clone was observed a single time. This rearrangement joins TRBV5-4 to TRBJ1-5; D not resolved. This CDR3 is built from 13 residues. Trimming removed 0 bases at V and 4 bases at J, with 5 bases between. CDR1 is SGHNT, CDR2 YYREEE, per germline (reference sequence). The CDR3 sequence: CASSLGVNQPQHF. The DNA of the CDR3 is TGTGCCAGCAGCTTGGGAGTTAATCAGCCCCAGCATTTT.

V and J are TRBV19 and TRBJ2-1, with D possibly matching TRBD2 (7 bases). Deletions cut 3 bases from V and 8 bases from J, with 14 bases between. The CDR3 is 14 amino acids. CDR1 and CDR2 (germline): LNHDA, SQIVND (reference sequence). The CDR3 DNA sequence: TGTGCCAGTAGTATTGGGGGGGCCGTCGATGAGCAGTTCTTC. It is translated as CASSIGGAVDEQFF. The whole variable domain, filled in from reference TRBV19 and TRBJ2-1, reads DGGITQSPKYLFRKEGQNVTLSCEQNLNHDAMYWYRQDPGQGLRLIYYSQIVNDFQKGDIAEGYSVSREKKESFPLTVTSAQKNPTAFYLCASSIGGAVDEQFFGPGTRLTVL.

The gene calls are TRBV19 and TRBJ1-2; D gene ambiguous. Germline lookup yields CDR1 LNHDA and CDR2 SQIVND (reference sequence). This CDR3 contains 15 residues. V was shortened by 3 bases and J by 0 bases, with 11 bases between the two germline ends. CDR3 region: CASSIVTGANYGYTF. The DNA of the CDR3 is TGTGCCAGTAGTATTGTGACGGGAGCTAACTATGGCTACACCTTC.

J is TRBJ2-3 and V is TRBV5-1; TRBD2 aligns across 12 bases. Germline assignment: CDR1 SGHRS and CDR2 YFSETQ. After removal of 0 bases from V and 3 bases from J, the junction contained 5 bases not matched to a gene. The CDR3 extends over 17 amino acids. The CDR3 loop reads CASSLGRTSGITDTQYF. The CDR3, as DNA: TGCGCCAGCAGCTTGGGCCGGACTAGCGGGATTACAGATACGCAGTATTTT.

The chain employs TRBV7-9 and TRBJ2-7; perhaps TRBD2 as D (6 bases). Trimming removed 5 bases at V and 0 bases at J, with 14 bases between. Germline CDR1 and CDR2: SEHNR and FQNEAQ (reference sequence). This CDR3 region has 15 residues. The CDR3 loop reads CASSPLGGLSYEQYF. The DNA of the CDR3 is TGTGCCAGCAGCCCCCTCGGGGGACTCTCCTACGAGCAGTACTTC.

This chain links TRBV7-9 with TRBJ1-3, with D possibly TRBD1 on 5 matching bases. The CDR3 sequence is 16 residues long. Germline CDR1 reads SEHNR; CDR2 reads FQNEAQ (reference sequence). Deletions cut 3 bases from V and 1 base from J, with 13 bases between. This chain's CDR3 is CASSLGGTGSGNTIYF. For the CDR3, the DNA is TGTGCCAGCAGCTTGGGAGGGACCGGGTCTGGAAACACCATATATTTT.

The chain carries TRBV6-4 and TRBJ2-3, with a tentative D call TRBD2 (5 bases). Trimming removed 5 bases from V and 0 bases from J, with 18 bases in between. The germline V gene has CDR1 MRHNA and CDR2 SNTAGT. The CDR3 has 17 amino acids. The CDR3 is CASSTSSSGASTDTQYF. In DNA form, the CDR3 reads TGTGCCAGCAGTACCTCCTCCAGCGGAGCTAGCACAGATACGCAGTATTTT.

CDR3 coding DNA: TGCGCCAGCAGCTTCAGGGGGACAGGGGGTACTGAAGCTTTCTTT. Protein: CASSFRGTGGTEAFF. V and J are TRBV5-1 and TRBJ1-1; 11 bases agree with TRBD1. This CDR3 comprises 15 residues. Trimming removed 2 bases from V and 5 bases from J; junction bases left unmatched: 5. Per the germline V gene, CDR1 is SGHRS and CDR2 is YFSETQ.

The V call is TRBV12-3 or TRBV12-4, the J call TRBJ1-1; D is ambiguous. The CDR3 loop spans 11 amino acids. Trimming cost V 5 bases and J 2 bases, with 3 bases left between them. CDR3: CASSQNTEAFF. The CDR3 bases are TGTGCCAGCAGTCAAAACACTGAAGCTTTCTTT.

V and J are TRBV10-1 and TRBJ1-1; no clear D gene. Germline V lookup: CDR1 WNHNN, CDR2 SYGVQD (reference sequence). CDR3 size: 13 residues. V lost 5 bases and J 2 bases, leaving 9 bases between the germline ends. The CDR3 region is CASSKGANTEAFF. CDR3 DNA sequence: TGCGCCAGCAGTAAGGGAGCAAACACTGAAGCTTTCTTT.

The chain combines TRBV3-1 (or the pseudogene TRBV3-2) with TRBJ1-1; D unclear. Trimming cost V 4 bases and J 6 bases, with 18 bases left between them. The CDR3 sequence is 15 residues long. CDR1 and CDR2 from the germline V gene are LGHDT and YNNKEL (reference sequence). The CDR3 region has the DNA TGTGCCAGCAGCCTACGAAGCGGAAGGGTCGCTGAAGCTTTCTTT. It codes for CASSLRSGRVAEAFF.

This sequence joins TRBV27 and TRBJ1-2, with TRBD1 matching 10 bases. The CDR3 has 14 residues. V lost 4 bases and J lost 5; bases outside the gene matches: 4. The germline V gene has CDR1 MNHEY and CDR2 SMNVEV (reference sequence). CDR3 region: CASSSRQGAYGYTF. The CDR3 nucleotides are TGTGCCAGCAGTTCCCGACAGGGGGCTTATGGCTACACCTTC.

The chain uses TRBV5-1 and TRBJ2-5; tentative D call: TRBD2 (5 bases). The CDR3 extends over 16 amino acids. CDR1 and CDR2 (germline): SGHRS, YFSETQ. Between the trimmed V and J ends, which lost 0 bases and 5 bases, there was a span of 17 bases. The CDR3: CASSLGMGLPGETQYF. CDR3 coding DNA: TGCGCCAGCAGCTTGGGAATGGGCCTCCCGGGGGAGACCCAGTACTTC.

This clone has more than one count but fewer than ten. The chain joins TRBV5-4 to TRBJ1-1, with D unclear. Between the trimmed V and J ends, which lost 0 bases and 1 base, there was a span of 7 bases. Germline CDR1 is SGHNT and CDR2 is YYREEE (reference sequence). This CDR3 region has 14 residues. CDR3 coding DNA: TGTGCCAGCAGCTTGGAGGCAGGGAACACTGAAGCTTTCTTT. This codes for CASSLEAGNTEAFF.

J is TRBJ1-2 and V is TRBV28; 8 bases agree with TRBD1. The CDR3 totals 17 residues. With V trimmed by 1 base and J by 0 bases, 7 bases remained unmatched. Germline CDR1 and CDR2: MDHEN and SYDVKM. The CDR3 spells CASSLLAGGPTNYGYTF. CDR3 in DNA: TGTGCCAGCAGTTTATTGGCAGGGGGCCCGACTAACTATGGCTACACCTTC.

V and J are TRBV9 and TRBJ2-1; D uncertain. Germline V CDR1 and CDR2: SGDLS, YYNGEE. This CDR3 contains 14 residues. V lost 7 bases and J lost 0, with 11 bases in between. The CDR3 spells CASSLLSSYNEQFF. CDR3 DNA sequence: TGTGCCAGCTCTCTGCTGAGCTCCTACAATGAGCAGTTCTTC.

The J gene is TRBJ1-6, the V gene TRBV2; D remains unclear. Germline CDR1 reads SNHLY; CDR2 reads FYNNEI. The CDR3 spans 15 residues. With 2 bases removed from V and 3 bases from J, the gap between germline ends came to 8 bases. The CDR3 DNA sequence: TGTGCCAGCAGTGAAAACAGCTACTATAATTCACCCCTCCACTTT. Amino acid sequence: CASSENSYYNSPLHF. Variable domain in full (rest from reference TRBV2 and TRBJ1-6): EPEVTQTPSHQVTQMGQEVILRCVPISNHLYFYWYRQILGQKVEFLVSFYNNEISEKSEIFDDQFSVERPDGSNFTLKIRSTKLEDSAMYFCASSENSYYNSPLHFGNGTRLTVT.

V is TRBV9 and J is TRBJ1-2, with TRBD1 matching 7 bases. Germline CDR1 and CDR2: SGDLS and YYNGEE. V dropped 5 bases and J dropped 0; count of bases not matched to a gene: 10. The CDR3 runs 16 residues. The CDR3 region is CASRLAPGTANYGYTF. CDR3 DNA: TGTGCCAGCAGGCTCGCCCCCGGGACAGCTAACTATGGCTACACCTTC.

This sequence joins TRBV27 and TRBJ1-5, with D perhaps TRBD1 (5 bases). The germline gives CDR1 MNHEY, CDR2 SMNVEV (reference sequence). The CDR3 has 17 residues. V lost 0 bases and J 0 bases, leaving 12 bases between the germline ends. DNA of the CDR3: TGTGCCAGCAGTTTATCAGGGGCAGCTTATAGCAATCAGCCCCAGCATTTT. The encoded protein is CASSLSGAAYSNQPQHF.